The sequence of this T cell receptor (beta chain) was determined in a study of T cell changes during pregnancy in multiple sclerosis. Sequenced by immunoSEQ multiplex PCR; TCRdb stores in-frame clones only, minus some. This table holds about 46,000 clones, around 93% found once. The CDR3 is 15 amino acids. CDR1 is SNHLY and CDR2 is FYNNEI in the germline V gene. Deletions cut 6 bases from V and 1 base from J, with 12 bases between. The rearrangement uses TRBV2 and TRBJ2-2; a weak D match, TRBD2 (7 bases). The sequencing used CD8+ T cells from peripheral blood mononuclear cells, collected in the first trimester of pregnancy. This receptor was taken from a female donor with multiple sclerosis, enrolled in a pregnancy study. This CDR3 is CASRHREGNTGELFF. For the CDR3, the DNA is TGTGCCAGCAGGCACAGGGAGGGGAACACCGGGGAGCTGTTTTTT.